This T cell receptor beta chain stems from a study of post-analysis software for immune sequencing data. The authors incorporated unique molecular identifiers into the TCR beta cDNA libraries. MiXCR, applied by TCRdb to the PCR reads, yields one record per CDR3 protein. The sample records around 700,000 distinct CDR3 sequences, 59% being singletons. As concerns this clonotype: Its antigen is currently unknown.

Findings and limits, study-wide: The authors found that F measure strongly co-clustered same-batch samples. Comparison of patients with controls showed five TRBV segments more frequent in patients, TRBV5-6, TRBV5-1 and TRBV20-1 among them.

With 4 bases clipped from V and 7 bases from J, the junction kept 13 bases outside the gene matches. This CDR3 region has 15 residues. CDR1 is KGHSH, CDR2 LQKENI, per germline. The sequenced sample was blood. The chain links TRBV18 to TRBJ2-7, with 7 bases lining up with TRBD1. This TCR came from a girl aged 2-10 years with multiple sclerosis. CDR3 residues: CASSLLWTGHGEQYF. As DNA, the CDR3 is TGTGCCAGCTCACTATTATGGACAGGACATGGGGAGCAGTACTTC.